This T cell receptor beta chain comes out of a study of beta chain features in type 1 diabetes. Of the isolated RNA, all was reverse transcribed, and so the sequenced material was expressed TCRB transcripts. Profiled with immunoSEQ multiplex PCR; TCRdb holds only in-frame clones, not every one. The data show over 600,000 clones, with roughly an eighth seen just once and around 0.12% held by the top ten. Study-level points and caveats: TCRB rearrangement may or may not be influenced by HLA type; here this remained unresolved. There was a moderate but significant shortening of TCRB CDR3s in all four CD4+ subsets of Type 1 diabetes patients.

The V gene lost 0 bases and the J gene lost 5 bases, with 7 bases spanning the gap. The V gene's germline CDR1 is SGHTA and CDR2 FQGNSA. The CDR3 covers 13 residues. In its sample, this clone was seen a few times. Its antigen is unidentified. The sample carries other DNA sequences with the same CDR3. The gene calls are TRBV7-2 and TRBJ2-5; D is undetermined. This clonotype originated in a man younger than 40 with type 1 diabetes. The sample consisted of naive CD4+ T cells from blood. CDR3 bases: TGTGCCAGCAGCTTAGCGGGATGGGAGACCCAGTACTTC. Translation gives CASSLAGWETQYF.